This T cell receptor (beta chain) was observed in a study of control samples from healthy donors and cancer patients (TCRdb year 2020). The library came from the immunoSEQ multiplex PCR assay. Sourced from immuneACCESS, this table was stored by TCRdb with only in-frame sequences that have V and J called. A share of the clones is absent; for the studies checked, an unresolved V gene accounts for under half, and the remainder has no known explanation. The sample profile shows about 69,000 clones; roughly 84% of them were found once. The ten largest clones represent approximately 2.9% of the sample. In the case of this clone: Its specific antigen is unknown. No qualities accompany the bases; no much larger clone lies one base away.

The receptor's source is a woman in her 50s with lung cancer. The sequenced material came from PBMCs.

This receptor has the CDR3 CASSTPYRDRSHEQYF. The DNA is TGTGCCAGCAGTACCCCTTACCGGGACAGGAGTCACGAGCAGTACTTC. The V gene is TRBV27 and the J gene is TRBJ2-7; 8 middle bases align to TRBD1. V is cut back by 5 bases and J by 5 bases, with 14 bases in the junction unmatched. The germline V gene encodes CDR1 MNHEY and CDR2 SMNVEV (reference sequence). The CDR3, cysteine through phenylalanine, is 16 amino acids long. The sequence is cut down to CDR3 DNA, 48 bases in frame from base 1.